A single sample is the source of the 27 T cell receptor beta chains below, sequenced in a study of chemoradiotherapy in HPV16-positive cancers. This table comes from immunoSEQ multiplex PCR, and its TCRdb copy is limited to in-frame clones, with some not included. The sample includes roughly 23,000 clones, roughly 92% of them seen just once. Source: blood, taken from a patient who underwent chemoradiotherapy. The receptors stem from a human donor with HPV-associated anogenital cancer.

V usage is TRBV11-2 and J usage is TRBJ2-3; 8 bases fit TRBD2. The CDR3 has 17 residues. Trimming at V came to 0 bases and at J to 0 bases, leaving 5 bases not matched to a gene. Germline loops: CDR1 SGHAT, CDR2 FQNNGV. CDR3 region: CASSLDLASGSTDTQYF. As DNA, the CDR3 is TGTGCCAGCAGCTTAGATTTGGCTAGCGGGAGCACAGATACGCAGTATTTT.

This chain uses TRBV7-9 with TRBJ1-2, with unresolved D. The CDR3 contains 12 residues. V lost 5 bases to trimming and J lost 7 bases, with 11 bases between them. The germline CDR1 and CDR2 sequences are SEHNR and FQNEAQ (reference sequence). CDR3 protein: CASSPGGAGYTF. The CDR3 DNA sequence: TGTGCCAGCAGCCCGGGTGGAGCTGGCTACACCTTC.

This chain joins TRBV20-1 and TRBJ2-4; D gene ambiguous. Germline CDR1 is DFQATT and CDR2 is SNEGSKA (reference sequence). The V end lost 0 bases, the J end lost 6 bases, and 3 bases lay between the germline ends. This CDR3 has 11 amino acids. The CDR3, as DNA: TGCAGTGCTAGAGATGGAAACATTCAGTACTTC. Its translation: CSARDGNIQYF.

This chain joins TRBV19 and TRBJ1-5; no reliable D call. Between the trimmed V and J ends, which lost 3 bases and 9 bases, there was a span of 21 bases. Germline V CDR1 and CDR2: LNHDA, SQIVND (reference sequence). This CDR3 is 16 amino acids long. The CDR3 region is CASSIQEGRIWGPQHF. In DNA, the CDR3 is TGTGCCAGTAGTATTCAGGAGGGTCGCATCTGGGGGCCCCAGCATTTT.

V usage is TRBV4-3 and J usage is TRBJ2-3; 11 positions agree with TRBD2. The ends lost 4 bases at V and 4 bases at J; junction bases unmatched: 4. CDR1 is LGHNA and CDR2 is YSLEER in the germline V gene. The CDR3 is 15 residues long. The CDR3 nucleotides read TGCGCCAGCAGCCTTAGCGGGAGGGCCGCAGATACGCAGTATTTT. It specifies CASSLSGRAADTQYF.

V gene TRBV5-1 combines with J gene TRBJ2-3; 14 bases align to TRBD2. In germline, CDR1 is SGHRS, CDR2 YFSETQ. This CDR3 comprises 17 residues. V trimming: 3 bases; J trimming: 2 bases; junction bases outside the gene matches: 5. The CDR3 bases are TGCGCCAGCAGCTCCGGACTAGCGGGGGGTATCACAGATACGCAGTATTTT. Protein sequence: CASSSGLAGGITDTQYF.

V is TRBV11-2 and J is TRBJ1-5; possibly TRBD1 for D (5 bases). V dropped 0 bases and J dropped 2 bases, with 8 bases sitting between them. From germline, CDR1 is SGHAT and CDR2 FQNNGV. CDR3 size: 15 residues. The CDR3 protein is CASSLEGGGNQPQHF. The CDR3 nucleotides read TGTGCCAGCAGCTTAGAAGGAGGGGGCAATCAGCCCCAGCATTTT. The full variable domain, with the rest looked up from reference TRBV11-2 and TRBJ1-5, is EAGVAQSPRYKIIEKRQSVAFWCNPISGHATLYWYQQILGQGPKLLIQFQNNGVVDDSQLPKDRFSAERLKGVDSTLKIQPAKLEDSAVYLCASSLEGGGNQPQHFGDGTRLSIL.

The sample holds one count of this clone. The rearrangement links TRBV18 to TRBJ2-5; D is unclear. Germline V CDR1 and CDR2: KGHSH, LQKENI. V was cut by 3 bases and J by 1 base, with 6 bases left in between. The CDR3 is 13 residues long. In nucleotides, the CDR3 is TGTGCCAGCTCACCCCCGGTCCAAGAGACCCAGTACTTC. This codes for CASSPPVQETQYF.

J is TRBJ2-2 and V is TRBV11-2, with 9 nucleotides matching TRBD1. V was pared by 5 bases and J by 4 bases, with 8 bases of the junction left unmatched. Germline assignment: CDR1 SGHAT and CDR2 FQNNGV. CDR3 length: 16 amino acids. CDR3 nucleotide sequence: TGTGCCAGCAGCCTCGGACAGGGGTGGATCACCGGGGAGCTGTTTTTT. Translating gives CASSLGQGWITGELFF.

The rearrangement uses TRBV6-6 and TRBJ1-1; the D gene is possibly TRBD1 (6 bases). CDR3 size: 12 residues. Germline CDR1 reads MNHNY; CDR2 reads SVGAGI (reference sequence). Trimming removed 5 bases from V and 6 bases from J, with 10 bases in between. DNA for the CDR3: TGTGCCAGCAGTCCGGGGGGGCCTGAAGCTTTCTTT. This gives the protein CASSPGGPEAFF.

The rearrangement joins TRBV19 to TRBJ1-1, with D perhaps matching TRBD1 (5 bases). This CDR3 spans 11 amino acids. Trimming removed 10 bases at V and 12 bases at J, with 18 bases between. Germline V gives CDR1 LNHDA, CDR2 SQIVND (reference sequence). The CDR3: CAIVRGQDTFF. In nucleotides, the CDR3 is TGTGCCATTGTGAGGGGTCAGGATACTTTCTTT.

The chain combines TRBV19 with TRBJ2-1, with TRBD2 identical over 10 bases. The CDR3 totals 17 residues. The germline V gene encodes CDR1 LNHDA and CDR2 SQIVND (reference sequence). The V and J ends lost 6 bases and 4 bases, in that order; junction bases with no gene match: 12. In DNA form, the CDR3 reads TGTGCCAGTAGGACATCTCAACTAGCGGGACAATACAATGAGCAGTTCTTC. Translating gives CASRTSQLAGQYNEQFF.

The chain carries TRBV5-1 and TRBJ1-4, with 7 bases identical to TRBD1. The CDR3 has 17 residues. Germline CDR1 is SGHRS and CDR2 is YFSETQ. The J segment lost 7 bases and the V segment lost 4 bases, leaving 16 bases of the junction unmatched. This CDR3 reads CASSQGDLSTGGEKLFF. DNA for the CDR3: TGCGCCAGCAGCCAGGGGGACCTATCAACGGGGGGTGAAAAACTGTTTTTT.

CDR3 coding DNA: TGCGCCAGCAGCCAGTACGGTACCTACGAGCAGTACTTC. Protein product: CASSQYGTYEQYF. The rearrangement uses TRBV4-3 and TRBJ2-7; D gene ambiguous. Germline V gene lookup returns CDR1 LGHNA and CDR2 YSLEER. The germline V and J ends were trimmed by 3 bases and 2 bases, with 8 bases remaining between them. The CDR3 has 13 amino acids.

This clone showed up just once. This chain connects TRBV18 to TRBJ1-1; D gene ambiguous. Germline CDR1 and CDR2: KGHSH and LQKENI. CDR3 size: 13 residues. Trimming left V 2 bases short and J 1 base short, with 5 bases between. This CDR3 is CASSPSENTEAFF. In nucleotides, the CDR3 is TGTGCCAGCTCACCATCCGAGAACACTGAAGCTTTCTTT. The full variable domain, rest sourced from reference TRBV18 and TRBJ1-1, is NAGVMQNPRHLVRRRGQEARLRCSPMKGHSHVYWYRQLPEEGLKFMVYLQKENIIDESGMPKERFSAEFPKEGPSILRIQQVVRGDSAAYFCASSPSENTEAFFGQGTRLTVV.

The chain links TRBV7-7 to TRBJ2-5, with TRBD2 matching over 7 bases. The CDR3 runs 16 residues. With 5 bases clipped from V and 3 bases from J, the junction kept 12 bases outside the gene matches. Germline V gene data show CDR1 as SSHAT and CDR2 as FNYEAQ (reference sequence). This CDR3 reads CASSPYPRLAEETQYF. The CDR3 DNA follows: TGTGCCAGCAGCCCCTACCCTCGACTAGCCGAAGAGACCCAGTACTTC.

The chain employs TRBV10-3 and TRBJ2-7; TRBD1 aligns across 7 bases. The trim removed 7 bases at V and 2 bases at J, leaving 14 bases unmatched. Germline assignment: CDR1 ENHRY and CDR2 SYGVKD. CDR3 size: 16 residues. CDR3 bases: TGTGCCATCACCGGTAAGGGACAGCCGATCCCCTACGAGCAGTACTTC. Amino acids: CAITGKGQPIPYEQYF.

The J gene is TRBJ2-3, the V gene TRBV7-9; a weak D match, TRBD2 (5 bases). The CDR3 is 15 residues long. Germline assignment: CDR1 SEHNR and CDR2 FQNEAQ (reference sequence). V lost 5 bases and J 0 bases, leaving 12 bases between the germline ends. The CDR3 DNA sequence: TGTGCCAGCAGCCCAAGCGGTACTAGCACAGATACGCAGTATTTT. This translates into CASSPSGTSTDTQYF.

This sequence joins TRBV7-3 and TRBJ2-7; no definite D call. The CDR3 runs 15 residues. Germline V gives CDR1 SGHTA, CDR2 FQGTGA. V lost 5 bases, J lost 0 bases, and 14 bases lay in between. The CDR3, as DNA: TGTGCCAGCAGCAAAACCATCGCCGACTCCTACGAGCAGTACTTC. Protein product: CASSKTIADSYEQYF.

This clone showed up just once. CDR3 in DNA: TGTGCCAGCGGTAGAGGGGGAGGTTCGGAGACCCAGTACTTC. Its translation: CASGRGGGSETQYF. The V call is TRBV6-1, the J call TRBJ2-5, with D possibly called TRBD1 or TRBD2 (6 bases each). The CDR3 is 14 residues long. Trimming took off 8 bases at V and 5 bases at J, with 18 bases between the two ends. Looked up from germline, CDR1 is MNHNS and CDR2 is SASEGT.

Here the CDR3 DNA reads TGTGCCAGCGGATTAGAGGGAGATTATGGCTACACCTTC. The encoded protein is CASGLEGDYGYTF. The chain combines TRBV7-9 with TRBJ1-2; D unresolved. The CDR3 has 13 residues. The germline V gene has CDR1 SEHNR and CDR2 FQNEAQ (reference sequence). V was cut by 8 bases and J by 5 bases, with 15 bases left in between.

The chain recombines TRBV7-6 with TRBJ2-1; D is undetermined. Germline CDR1 reads SGHVS; CDR2 reads FNYEAQ. The CDR3 is 15 residues long. Trimming took 3 bases from V and 7 from J, leaving 16 bases between them. The CDR3 sequence is CASSFKPDPGNEQFF. CDR3 nucleotides: TGTGCCAGCAGCTTCAAACCTGACCCCGGGAATGAGCAGTTCTTC.

The CDR3 loop is CASSYQREGPYNEQFF. DNA for the CDR3: TGTGCCAGCAGCTATCAGCGGGAGGGCCCTTACAATGAGCAGTTCTTC. The rearrangement uses TRBV7-2 and TRBJ2-1; 10 bases are shared with TRBD2. V lost 4 bases and J lost 4; bases outside the gene matches: 7. Germline assignment: CDR1 SGHTA and CDR2 FQGNSA. The CDR3 sequence is 16 residues long.

The V gene is TRBV19, the J gene TRBJ2-1; the D gene is possibly TRBD1 (6 bases). The CDR3 runs to 11 residues. The germline V gene has CDR1 LNHDA and CDR2 SQIVND (reference sequence). V was trimmed by 3 bases and J by 13 bases, leaving 10 bases between them. CDR3 sequence (DNA): TGTGCCAGTAGTATTGGGGACAAACAGTTCTTC. Its translation is CASSIGDKQFF.

The chain employs TRBV9 and TRBJ2-5, with D maybe TRBD2 (6 bases). The germline gives CDR1 SGDLS, CDR2 YYNGEE. This CDR3 region has 16 residues. V dropped 0 bases and J dropped 2 bases, with 14 bases sitting between them. CDR3 sequence reads: CASSVGSGLPQETQYF. CDR3 nucleotides: TGTGCCAGCAGCGTAGGGTCGGGACTCCCTCAAGAGACCCAGTACTTC.

The rearrangement links TRBV4-2 to TRBJ2-7; D is possibly TRBD2 (5 bases). CDR3 length: 15 residues. Trimming removed 4 bases at V and 5 bases at J, with 18 bases between. The germline V gene encodes CDR1 LGHNA and CDR2 YNFKEQ. The CDR3 DNA reads TGTGCCAGCAGCCGATCCTCAAGGGAGCGGAACGAGCAGTACTTC. Amino acids: CASSRSSRERNEQYF.

The rearrangement uses TRBV28 and TRBJ2-7, with 9 bases identical to TRBD2. The J segment lost 6 bases and the V segment lost 6 bases, leaving 12 bases of the junction unmatched. This CDR3 is built from 15 residues. Germline values: CDR1 MDHEN, CDR2 SYDVKM. The CDR3 region is CASSFTTSGPREQYF. The CDR3 nucleotides read TGTGCCAGCAGCTTTACTACTAGCGGGCCGCGCGAGCAGTACTTC.